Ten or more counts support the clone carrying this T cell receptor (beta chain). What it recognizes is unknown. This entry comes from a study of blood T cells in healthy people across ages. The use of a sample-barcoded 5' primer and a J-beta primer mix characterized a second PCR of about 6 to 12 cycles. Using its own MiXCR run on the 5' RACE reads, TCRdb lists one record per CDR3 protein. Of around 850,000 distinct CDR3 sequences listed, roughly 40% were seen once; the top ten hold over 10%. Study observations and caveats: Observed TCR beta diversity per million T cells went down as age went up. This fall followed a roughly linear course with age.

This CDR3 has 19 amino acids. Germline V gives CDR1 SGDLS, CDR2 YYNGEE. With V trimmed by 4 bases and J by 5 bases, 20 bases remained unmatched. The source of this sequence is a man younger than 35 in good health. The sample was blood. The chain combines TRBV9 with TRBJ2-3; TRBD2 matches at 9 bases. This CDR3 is CASSSPMNRGSRGGDTQYF. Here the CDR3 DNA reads TGTGCCAGCAGCTCTCCCATGAACAGGGGCTCGCGGGGGGGAGATACGCAGTATTTT.